Listed below are T cell receptor beta chains from one sample, sequenced in a study of shared clonotypes between healthy human individuals. The protocol was immunoSEQ multiplex PCR, while the TCRdb copy is restricted to in-frame clones and leaves out a portion. The data show roughly 2.4 million clones, with around 95% seen just once and 0.1% to 0.15% held by the top ten. The sample comprised naive CD4+ T cells sorted from blood. These receptors were taken from a man younger than 35 in good health. The CDR3 runs from the conserved cysteine through the conserved F or W. D genes are given only for firm matches. Size tells how often a clone was seen (once, few, many) or the class of an expanded clone, and some rows leave it out.

j_gene,d_gene,v_gene,abundance,CDR3nt,CDR3aa
TRBJ2-3,.,TRBV5-6,.,TGTGCCAGCAGCCGAGGGACGGGTGGGGGCACAGATACGCAGTATTTT,CASSRGTGGGTDTQYF
TRBJ2-1,.,TRBV25-1,.,TGTGCCAGCAGCTTGGGGGGGACATATGAGCAGTTCTTC,CASSLGGTYEQFF
TRBJ2-7,TRBD1,TRBV7-9,.,TGTGCCAGCAGCTCAGGGACAGGGGCCTACGAGCAGTACTTC,CASSSGTGAYEQYF
TRBJ2-5,.,TRBV5-5,.,TGTGCCAGCAGCGATTATAAAGAGACCCAGTACTTC,CASSDYKETQYF
TRBJ2-3,TRBD2,TRBV29-1,once,TGCAGCGTTACAAGACTAGCGGCGGGCACAGATACGCAGTATTTT,CSVTRLAAGTDTQYF
TRBJ2-1,TRBD1,TRBV9,.,TGTGCCAGCAGCACCGGGACAGCCTACTCCTACAATGAGCAGTTCTTC,CASSTGTAYSYNEQFF
TRBJ1-1,TRBD1,TRBV7-2,.,TGTGCCAGCAGCTTAAATGGACAGGGGAGAAACACTGAAGCTTTCTTT,CASSLNGQGRNTEAFF
TRBJ2-2,.,TRBV5-6,few,TGTGCCAGCAGCGTTGATTGGAGCGGTCCGGGCGGGGAGCTGTTTTTT,CASSVDWSGPGGELFF
TRBJ1-1,.,TRBV6-5,.,TGTGCCAGCGGACCGGGACACAACACTGAAGCTTTCTTT,CASGPGHNTEAFF
TRBJ2-7,.,TRBV23-1,.,TGCGCCAGCAGTCAGGGGGCCTTCAGCTCCTACGAGCAGTACTTC,CASSQGAFSSYEQYF
TRBJ2-7,.,TRBV28,.,TGTGCCAGCAGCCTTAAAGGGACCGGAGCCTACGAGCAGTACTTC,CASSLKGTGAYEQYF
TRBJ2-5,.,TRBV29-1,.,TGCAGCGTTAATTCAGGGGTCCAGATCGTCCAGTACTTC,CSVNSGVQIVQYF